This TCR beta chain is from a study of blood T cell repertoires in COVID-19. Original processing notes: Reference gene primer amplification in the assay estimated nucleated cell counts. Assay: immunoSEQ multiplex PCR; the TCRdb copy retains only in-frame clones and omits some. Clone size and the V and J calls come from that table; the DNA yielded D and trimming. The repertoire has some 340,000 clones, 90% of them found once; the top ten carry roughly 3.9%. The V segment lost 4 bases and the J segment 2 bases; nucleotides outside the gene matches: 7. Germline V gene lookup returns CDR1 SGHTA and CDR2 FQGNSA. CDR3 length: 15 amino acids. Everyone who took part was roughly 18 to 89 years old, and they came from 20 to 25 US areas. Participants reported their clinical history, and cohort assignment relied on those reports. Those designated as exposed participants met a COVID-19 case within 2 weeks before study entry.

The chain joins TRBV7-2 to TRBJ1-2, with 7 bases that match TRBD1. The clonotype originates from a woman in her 30s who had been exposed to COVID-19. Sequenced sample: PBMCs or T cells enriched from blood (not recorded which). The CDR3 DNA reads TGTGCCAGCAGCTCACCCGACAGGGCCAACTATGGCTACACCTTC. Encoded protein: CASSSPDRANYGYTF.